Sequencing of this T cell receptor beta chain was carried out in a study of OX40 agonist ivuxolimab in advanced cancers. The wider study: Dose-escalation patients had hepatocellular carcinoma, melanoma, renal cell or head and neck cancer. A mean age of about 59 years, range about 20 to 85, was recorded, and over 65% were male.

Using immunoSEQ multiplex PCR, the repertoire was profiled, and TCRdb retains in-frame clones only, with some absent. The sample holds about 60,000 clones; 80% to 95% are singletons and the top ten take more than 20%. As regards this clone: Antigen: not known.

Germline CDR1 MNHEY, CDR2 SMNVEV (reference sequence). Trimming removed 5 bases from V and 3 bases from J; junction bases left unmatched: 4. CDR3 size: 13 residues. Patients with autoimmune history or systemic immunosuppression were excluded. Notes on the study in general: CD4+ T cells averaged fewer expanded clones than CD8+ T cells.

J is TRBJ2-7 and V is TRBV27, with 7 bases that match TRBD1. This sequence was found in an adult with an advanced solid tumor such as melanoma, head and neck, liver or kidney cancer. The starting material was CD4+ or CD8+ T cells sorted from blood, obtained in a trial of the OX40 agonist ivuxolimab. The CDR3 protein is CASSPGTDYEQYF. The CDR3 DNA is TGTGCCAGCAGTCCCGGGACAGACTACGAGCAGTACTTC.